This TCR beta chain was identified during a study of cytomegalovirus exposure and HLA in healthy donors. Notes on the study in general: In a later analysis, HLA-C alleles had the fewest associated TCRs, DRB1 alleles the most. Researchers reported in a later analysis that common viral pathogens appeared linked to several top clusters. Later work found most CMV-associated TCR beta chains apparently HLA-restricted.

Per the germline V gene, CDR1 is MNHNY and CDR2 is SVGAGI (reference sequence). The CDR3 runs to 15 residues. Germline trimming cut 6 bases from V and 4 bases from J; bases unmatched to any gene: 7. 13 Jbeta primers and 60 Vbeta primers were used for the PCR. The repertoire was sequenced with immunoSEQ multiplex PCR; TCRdb's copy has only in-frame clones and lacks some. The repertoire consists of 200,000 to 250,000 clones, with roughly 70% occurring once and the leading ten covering around 2.6%. With respect to this clone: The antigen remains unidentified.

Whereas donors were nominally healthy upon sampling, unrecorded immune exposures were probable. The receptor comes from a man in his forties or fifties in good health and CMV-seropositive. Sequenced material: PBMCs. V gene TRBV6-6 combines with J gene TRBJ1-5, with 9 bases fitting TRBD1. DNA of the CDR3: TGTGCCAGCAGGACACCGGGACAGGGTAATCAGCCCCAGCATTTT. Its protein is CASRTPGQGNQPQHF.